One and the same sample provided the 17 T cell receptor beta chains below, sequenced in a study of cytomegalovirus exposure and HLA in healthy donors. It was with 60 Vbeta and 13 Jbeta primers that the PCR ran. Produced via immunoSEQ multiplex PCR; TCRdb's table is partial and in-frame only. Of 100,000 to 150,000 clones in the sample, about four fifths were seen once. The specimen was PBMCs. These receptor sequences come from a man younger than 35 in good health and CMV-seronegative.

The chain combines TRBV11-2 with TRBJ2-7; maybe TRBD1 (5 bases). V was clipped by 4 bases and J by 2 bases, with 9 bases between them. CDR3 length equals 13 residues. Germline assignment: CDR1 SGHAT and CDR2 FQNNGV. Here the CDR3 reads CASSSGFTYEQYV. The CDR3 DNA follows: TGTGCCAGCAGCTCAGGGTTTACCTACGAGCAGTACGTC.

J is TRBJ1-5 and V is TRBV30; D perhaps matches TRBD1 (6 bases). The CDR3 covers 13 residues. The V end lost 1 base, the J end lost 7 bases, and 11 bases lay between the germline ends. Germline loops: CDR1 GTSNPN, CDR2 SVGIG (reference sequence). The CDR3, as DNA: TGTGCCTGGAGTGGCGGGGGGCGGCAGCCCCAGCATTTT. It encodes CAWSGGGRQPQHF.

On this clone: The CDR3 does not end in the conserved phenylalanine or tryptophan, so this is likely a read error. The J gene is TRBJ2-2, the V gene TRBV5-1; the match to TRBD1 covers 7 bases. This CDR3 contains 17 residues. CDR1 and CDR2 (germline): SGHRS, YFSETQ. V shed 4 bases and J 5 bases; nucleotides not matched to a gene: 14. The CDR3 spells CASSGGSQGSMTGELFL. The CDR3, as DNA: TGCGCCAGCAGCGGGGGTTCACAGGGGTCGATGACCGGGGAGCTGTTTTTG.

The V call is TRBV28, the J call TRBJ1-2; D unclear. The ends were cut back, 5 bases at V and 5 bases at J, with 18 bases in the middle. Germline CDR1 MDHEN, CDR2 SYDVKM. The CDR3 has 15 residues. The CDR3 loop is CASSTSGEWRYGYTF. The CDR3 DNA reads as TGTGCCAGCAGTACAAGTGGGGAGTGGAGGTATGGCTACACCTTC.

This sequence joins TRBV7-8 and TRBJ2-1; D might be TRBD2 (6 bases). V lost 1 base and J 0 bases, leaving 13 bases between the germline ends. The CDR3 length is 17 residues. CDR1 is SGHVS and CDR2 is FQNEAQ in the germline V gene. CDR3 nucleotide sequence: TGTGCCAGCAGCTTAGTTCACGCGGGGAGCTCCTACAATGAGCAGTTCTTC. Translation: CASSLVHAGSSYNEQFF.

The gene calls are TRBV5-1 and TRBJ1-2, with TRBD1 as a possible D gene (5 bases). V was shortened by 0 bases and J by 4 bases, with 13 bases between the two germline ends. In germline, CDR1 is SGHRS, CDR2 YFSETQ. The CDR3 is made up of 15 amino acids. The CDR3 loop reads CASSLAGGHSYGYTF. The CDR3 nucleotides are TGCGCCAGCAGCTTGGCGGGCGGACACTCCTATGGCTACACCTTC.

V gene TRBV7-9 combines with J gene TRBJ2-1; 9 bases fit TRBD2. Germline CDR1 reads SEHNR; CDR2 reads FQNEAQ (reference sequence). The CDR3 consists of 16 residues. V gave up 1 base and J gave up 6 bases; unmatched junction bases: 7. CDR3 region: CASSLVAGGPINEQFF. CDR3 nucleotides: TGTGCCAGCAGCTTAGTGGCGGGAGGGCCGATCAATGAGCAGTTCTTC.

The genes are TRBV7-9 and TRBJ2-2; no clear D. Trimming cost V 5 bases and J 5 bases, with 15 bases left between them. CDR1 SEHNR and CDR2 FQNEAQ come from the germline V gene (reference sequence). The CDR3 sequence is 15 residues long. DNA for the CDR3: TGTGCCAGCAGCCTTGCCTCGTGGCGGACCGGGGAGCTGTTTTTT. Translating it yields CASSLASWRTGELFF.

This clone was detected once. CDR3 nucleotides: TGTGCCAGCAGCTTAGATCCAGGGGGTTCACCCCTCCACTTT. Amino acid sequence: CASSLDPGGSPLHF. The rearrangement joins TRBV7-9 to TRBJ1-6; TRBD1 aligns across 7 bases. Trimming removed 1 base from V and 9 bases from J; junction bases left unmatched: 3. The CDR3 has 14 residues. Looked up from germline, CDR1 is SEHNR and CDR2 is FQNEAQ (reference sequence).

The rearrangement uses TRBV11-3 and TRBJ2-2, with 9 bases that match TRBD2. V shed 4 bases, J shed 7 bases, and the junction held 13 bases outside the gene matches. The CDR3 has 17 amino acids. Germline values: CDR1 SGHNT, CDR2 YENEEA. The CDR3 loop is CASSSPVGLAGSGELFF. The CDR3 DNA sequence: TGTGCCAGCAGCTCCCCCGTCGGGCTAGCGGGGAGCGGGGAGCTGTTTTTT.

The chain carries TRBV30 and TRBJ1-2; the D gene is possibly TRBD1 (5 bases). CDR1 GTSNPN and CDR2 SVGIG come from the germline V gene (reference sequence). CDR3 length equals 13 residues. V dropped 2 bases and J dropped 2 bases, with 9 bases sitting between them. The CDR3 sequence: CAWSTGGNYGYTF. Here the CDR3 DNA reads TGTGCCTGGAGTACCGGGGGGAACTATGGCTACACCTTC.

The J gene is TRBJ1-6, the V gene TRBV5-1; D is perhaps TRBD1 (6 bases). Between the trimmed V and J ends, which lost 0 bases and 4 bases, there was a span of 11 bases. The CDR3 totals 16 residues. Germline V gives CDR1 SGHRS, CDR2 YFSETQ. This CDR3 is CASSLGQEAYNSPLHF. The CDR3 DNA reads as TGCGCCAGCAGCTTGGGACAGGAGGCTTATAATTCACCCCTCCACTTT. Full variable domain (outside the CDR3, taken from reference TRBV5-1 and TRBJ1-6): KAGVTQTPRYLIKTRGQQVTLSCSPISGHRSVSWYQQTPGQGLQFLFEYFSETQRNKGNFPGRFSGRQFSNSRSEMNVSTLELGDSALYLCASSLGQEAYNSPLHFGNGTRLTVT.

This chain uses TRBV9 with TRBJ2-1; 12 nucleotides line up with TRBD2. Per germline, CDR1 SGDLS and CDR2 YYNGEE. This CDR3 contains 16 residues. Trimming at V came to 4 bases and at J to 4 bases, leaving 6 bases not matched to a gene. The CDR3 coding sequence is TGTGCCAGCAGCCAAGGGACTAGCGGGCCTTACAATGAGCAGTTCTTC. It encodes CASSQGTSGPYNEQFF.

The J gene is TRBJ2-5, the V gene TRBV6-6; TRBD1 matches 8 bases. The germline V gene has CDR1 MNHNY and CDR2 SVGAGI (reference sequence). V gave up 6 bases and J gave up 4 bases; unmatched junction bases: 7. This CDR3 has 14 residues. The CDR3 here is CASSPDRGGETQYF. Here the CDR3 DNA reads TGTGCCAGCAGCCCCGACAGGGGCGGAGAGACCCAGTACTTC.

The chain joins TRBV27 to TRBJ1-2, with D maybe TRBD1 (6 bases). Per the germline V gene, CDR1 is MNHEY and CDR2 is SMNVEV (reference sequence). CDR3 size: 13 residues. V lost 7 bases to trimming and J lost 2 bases, with 11 bases between them. CDR3 nucleotides: TGTGCCAGCAAGGGGGACAAAAACTATGGCTACACCTTC. Protein product: CASKGDKNYGYTF.

The chain links TRBV27 to TRBJ2-1, with 13 bases identical to TRBD2. The V segment lost 2 bases and the J segment 6 bases; nucleotides outside the gene matches: 13. CDR1 and CDR2 (germline): MNHEY, SMNVEV (reference sequence). This CDR3 is 19 amino acids long. Here the CDR3 reads CASSLTSGRGGVDGNEQFF. Written as DNA, the CDR3 is TGTGCCAGCAGTTTAACTAGCGGGAGGGGGGGGGTAGATGGCAATGAGCAGTTCTTC.

This clone was seen only a few times. CDR3 in DNA: TGTGCCAGCAGCAAACCGGGACAGGTCCGAAGCTCCTATAATTCACCCCTCCACTTT. Its protein is CASSKPGQVRSSYNSPLHF. The rearrangement joins TRBV6-4 to TRBJ1-6; 8 bases agree with TRBD1. Germline CDR1 MRHNA, CDR2 SNTAGT. The CDR3 consists of 19 residues. The V and J ends lost 6 bases and 0 bases, in that order; junction bases with no gene match: 13.